This entry lists 21 T cell receptor beta chains sequenced from one sample in a study of T cells in Graves' hyperthyroidism and ophthalmopathy. TCR beta CDR3 regions were amplified from RNA transcripts. Initially, a first-round RT-PCR of the TCR CDR3 employed the HTBI primer set. TCRdb analysed the multiplex PCR reads with MiXCR anew, one entry per CDR3 protein. Among around 620,000 distinct CDR3 sequences listed, 13% to 15% were seen once. Material for sequencing was blood. Every receptor here comes from a woman younger than 35 with Graves' ophthalmopathy.

This clonotype was counted at least ten times. The gene calls are TRBV11-2 and TRBJ2-1; D could derive from TRBD1 or TRBD2 (5 bases each). Looked up from germline, CDR1 is SGHAT and CDR2 is FQNNGV. This CDR3 spans 14 amino acids. Trimming took 3 bases from V and 5 from J, leaving 11 bases between them. The CDR3 region has the DNA TGTGCCAGCAGCTTCGGGACGGGTCACAATGAGCAGTTCTTC. Translated, it gives CASSFGTGHNEQFF.

This clonotype was detected ten times or more. The V and J genes are TRBV5-1 and TRBJ1-2; D is uncertain. Germline assignment: CDR1 SGHRS and CDR2 YFSETQ. Between the trimmed V and J ends, which lost 7 bases and 7 bases, there was a span of 20 bases. The CDR3 runs to 14 residues. CDR3 in amino acids: CASGPGYLMGGYTF. Here the CDR3 DNA reads TGCGCCAGCGGCCCGGGGTACCTAATGGGTGGCTACACCTTC.

This clonotype was observed at least ten times. V and J are TRBV3-1 and TRBJ2-5; TRBD2 agrees at 8 bases. The CDR3 sequence is 14 residues long. The V gene's germline CDR1 is LGHDT and CDR2 YNNKEL (reference sequence). J lost 1 base, V lost 8 bases, and 6 bases had no gene match. CDR3 DNA: TGTGCCAGCCTAGCGGGCGGATTCCAAGAGACCCAGTACTTC. Protein sequence: CASLAGGFQETQYF.

This clonotype was detected ten times or more. The rearrangement links TRBV12-3 or TRBV12-4 to TRBJ1-4; D uncertain. This CDR3 has 14 residues. V dropped 3 bases and J dropped 1 base, with 6 bases sitting between them. The CDR3 is CASSFFVTNEKLFF. CDR3 in DNA: TGTGCCAGCAGTTTCTTTGTAACTAATGAAAAACTGTTTTTT.

V usage is TRBV6-1 and J usage is TRBJ2-1, with 7 positions matching TRBD2. CDR1 and CDR2 (germline): MNHNS, SASEGT. V was pared by 5 bases and J by 3 bases, with 7 bases of the junction left unmatched. The CDR3 loop spans 15 amino acids. For the CDR3, the DNA is TGTGCCAGCAGTTACTCAGGACTAGACTACAATGAGCAGTTCTTC. It codes for CASSYSGLDYNEQFF.

The chain recombines TRBV20-1 with TRBJ1-2; D possibly corresponds to TRBD1 (6 bases). Germline CDR1 reads DFQATT; CDR2 reads SNEGSKA (reference sequence). The CDR3 has 15 amino acids. With 3 bases removed from V and 0 bases from J, the gap between germline ends came to 14 bases. The CDR3 DNA follows: TGCAGTGCTAGTTGGGACACCCGTCCTAACTATGGCTACACCTTC. Amino acid sequence: CSASWDTRPNYGYTF.

Ten or more counts support this clonotype. J is TRBJ2-5 and V is TRBV2; possibly TRBD1 or TRBD2 for D (7 bases each). With 11 bases removed from V and 2 bases from J, the gap between germline ends came to 15 bases. Per germline, CDR1 SNHLY and CDR2 FYNNEI. The CDR3 contains 13 residues. The CDR3 spells CAGTGEGQETQYF. For the CDR3, the DNA is TGTGCCGGAACAGGGGAGGGGCAAGAGACCCAGTACTTC.

This clonotype was seen repeatedly, ten times or more. Here the CDR3 DNA reads TGTGCCAGCAGTGGACCGGGACTCCGCTACGAGCAGTACTTC. It yields the protein CASSGPGLRYEQYF. The V gene is TRBV2, the J gene TRBJ2-7, with D perhaps TRBD2 (6 bases). V lost 4 bases, J lost 3 bases, and 13 bases lay in between. The length of the CDR3 is 14 residues. Germline V gene lookup returns CDR1 SNHLY and CDR2 FYNNEI.

This clonotype was recorded a few times. The chain couples TRBV9 to TRBJ1-4; the D gene is possibly TRBD1 (6 bases). V was pared by 3 bases and J by 8 bases, with 14 bases between. The CDR3 length is 14 residues. The germline V gene has CDR1 SGDLS and CDR2 YYNGEE. This CDR3 is CASSDEEGGEKLFF. CDR3 DNA: TGTGCCAGCAGCGATGAGGAGGGGGGAGAAAAACTGTTTTTT.

Concerning this clonotype: A much larger clonotype is one base distant, so this may be a read error. V usage is TRBV2 and J usage is TRBJ1-2, with no clear D. Germline V gene sequence: CDR1 SNHLY, CDR2 FYNNEI. CDR3 length: 12 residues. CDR3 residues: CASEWVNHGYTF. The CDR3 coding sequence is TGTGCCAGCGAATGGGTTAACCATGGCTACACCTTC.

The chain has TRBV9 and TRBJ2-1; no clear D gene. Between the trimmed V and J ends, which lost 3 bases and 0 bases, there was a span of 10 bases. CDR1 is SGDLS, CDR2 YYNGEE, per germline. The CDR3 totals 15 residues. Here the CDR3 reads CASSGVDYSYNEQFF. Written as DNA, the CDR3 is TGTGCCAGCAGCGGGGTAGATTACTCCTACAATGAGCAGTTCTTC.

This rearrangement joins TRBV4-2 to TRBJ2-5; possible D gene TRBD1, 5 bases. The germline V gene has CDR1 LGHNA and CDR2 YNFKEQ. This CDR3 has 16 residues. Trimming took off 1 base at V and 4 bases at J, with 16 bases between the two ends. The DNA of the CDR3 is TGTGCCAGCAGCCAAGGACTCCCAAGGGGTGGAGAGACCCAGTACTTC. This codes for CASSQGLPRGGETQYF.

At least ten counts were recorded for this clonotype. The V and J genes are TRBV7-2 and TRBJ2-1, with D possibly matching TRBD2 (6 bases). The germline gives CDR1 SGHTA, CDR2 FQGNSA. Trimming pared 1 base from V and 5 bases from J, leaving 15 bases between. The CDR3 length is 16 residues. CDR3 loop: CASSLGTGVRNNEQFF. The CDR3, as DNA: TGTGCCAGCAGCTTAGGAACGGGAGTACGCAACAATGAGCAGTTCTTC. Using reference TRBV7-2 and TRBJ2-1 for the parts outside the CDR3, the full variable domain is GAGVSQSPSNKVTEKGKDVELRCDPISGHTALYWYRQSLGQGLEFLIYFQGNSAPDKSGLPSDRFSAERTGGSVSTLTIQRTQQEDSAVYLCASSLGTGVRNNEQFFGPGTRLTVL.

Many counts were recorded for this clonotype. CDR3 sequence (DNA): TGTGCCAGCAGCTCGGACAGGGTCGATAACTATGGCTACACCTTC. Protein sequence: CASSSDRVDNYGYTF. V is TRBV3-1 and J is TRBJ1-2, with 8 bases matching TRBD1. J was trimmed by 1 base and V by 5 bases; bases with no gene match: 6. In germline, CDR1 is LGHDT, CDR2 YNNKEL (reference sequence). The CDR3 is 15 amino acids.

This clonotype was seen a few times. The V call is TRBV5-4, the J call TRBJ2-5; possibly TRBD2 for D (6 bases). V lost 3 bases and J 5 bases, leaving 23 bases between the germline ends. The CDR3 is 17 residues long. The V gene's germline CDR1 is SGHNT and CDR2 YYREEE (reference sequence). The CDR3 region is CASSSGGTGVTRETQYF. CDR3 in DNA: TGTGCCAGCAGCTCCGGCGGGACGGGAGTGACGCGGGAGACCCAGTACTTC.

Concerning this clonotype: One end of the junction is discordant with germline, which a read error may explain. V is TRBV7-2 and J is TRBJ2-1, with 10 bases matching TRBD2. CDR1 is SGHTA, CDR2 FQGNSA, per germline. The CDR3 covers 15 residues. For the CDR3, the DNA is TGTGTCAGCAGCTTAGCGGGAGGATTTTACAATGAGCAGTTCTTC. Its protein product is CVSSLAGGFYNEQFF.

This clonotype was observed at least ten times. This chain uses TRBV2 with TRBJ2-1, with D possibly called TRBD1 or TRBD2 (6 bases each). The CDR3 extends over 16 amino acids. The V end was cut by 5 bases, the J end by 0 bases, with 14 bases between. In germline, CDR1 is SNHLY, CDR2 FYNNEI. This CDR3 is CASSRAGGPSYNEQFF. Written as DNA, the CDR3 is TGTGCCAGCAGTCGCGCCGGGGGCCCCTCCTACAATGAGCAGTTCTTC.

This clonotype has at least ten counts. V gene TRBV7-8 combines with J gene TRBJ2-7; maybe TRBD2 (5 bases). The CDR3 loop spans 15 amino acids. Trimming cost V 1 base and J 0 bases, with 10 bases left between them. CDR1 is SGHVS, CDR2 FQNEAQ, per germline. The DNA of the CDR3 is TGTGCCAGCAGCTTAGGTCGAGGGAGCTCCTACGAGCAGTACTTC. It translates to CASSLGRGSSYEQYF.

This clonotype was observed many times. This chain joins TRBV20-1 and TRBJ2-7, with 9 bases lining up with TRBD2. Germline values: CDR1 DFQATT, CDR2 SNEGSKA (reference sequence). The CDR3 has 15 residues. The V gene end was trimmed by 0 bases and the J gene end by 0 bases; junction bases not matched to a gene: 3. The CDR3 bases are TGCAGTGCTAGAGATTTAGCGGGAGCCTCCTACGAGCAGTACTTC. Residues: CSARDLAGASYEQYF.

The table lists this clonotype with many counts. The rearrangement uses TRBV30 and TRBJ2-1; 7 bases are shared with TRBD2. The germline V gene has CDR1 GTSNPN and CDR2 SVGIG (reference sequence). The CDR3 sequence is 11 residues long. The V gene end was trimmed by 2 bases and the J gene end by 9 bases; junction bases not matched to a gene: 1. The CDR3 coding sequence is TGTGCCTGGAGTCCGGGGGGTGAGCAGTTCTTC. This sequence encodes CAWSPGGEQFF.

This clonotype showed up many times. V usage is TRBV7-2 and J usage is TRBJ1-1; D remains unclear. The CDR3 covers 13 residues. Germline values: CDR1 SGHTA, CDR2 FQGNSA. V shed 5 bases and J shed 7 bases, with 14 bases lying between them. The CDR3 bases are TGTGCCAGCAGCCAGGAGGGTTCGATTGAAGCTTTCTTT. Encoded protein: CASSQEGSIEAFF.